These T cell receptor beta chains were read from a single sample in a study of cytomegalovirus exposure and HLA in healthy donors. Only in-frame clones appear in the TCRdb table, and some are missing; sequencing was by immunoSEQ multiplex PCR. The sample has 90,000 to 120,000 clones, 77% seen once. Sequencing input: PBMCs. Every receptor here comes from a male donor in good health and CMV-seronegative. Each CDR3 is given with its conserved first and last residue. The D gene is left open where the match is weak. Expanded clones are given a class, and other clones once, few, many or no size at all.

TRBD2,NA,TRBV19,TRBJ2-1,CASSTQAGGTNEQFF,TGTGCCAGTAGTACCCAAGCGGGAGGGACCAATGAGCAGTTCTTC
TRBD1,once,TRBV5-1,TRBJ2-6,CASSPGTGASQGGANVLTF,TGCGCCAGCAGCCCAGGGACAGGGGCCTCCCAGGGAGGGGCCAACGTCCTGACTTTC
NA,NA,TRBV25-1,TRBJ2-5,CASSFIVEQYF,TGTGCCAGCAGTTTTATCGTTGAGCAGTACTTC
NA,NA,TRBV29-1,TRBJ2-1,CSVLSTRINSYNEQFF,TGCAGCGTCCTATCAACTAGAATAAACTCCTACAATGAGCAGTTCTTC
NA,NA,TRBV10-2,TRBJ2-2,CASMARGYTGELFF,TGCGCCAGCATGGCCAGGGGATACACCGGGGAGCTGTTTTTT
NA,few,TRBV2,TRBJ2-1,CASRLETGRNEQFF,TGTGCCAGCAGGTTAGAGACAGGGAGGAATGAGCAGTTCTTC
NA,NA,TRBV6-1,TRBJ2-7,CASSELSAAYEQYF,TGTGCCAGCAGTGAGCTTAGCGCTGCCTACGAGCAGTACTTC
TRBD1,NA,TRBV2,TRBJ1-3,CASTGGSGNTIYF,TGTGCCAGTACAGGGGGTTCAGGAAACACCATATATTTT
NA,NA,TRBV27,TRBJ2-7,CASSFAGTYEQYF,TGTGCCAGCAGTTTTGCAGGGACCTACGAGCAGTACTTC
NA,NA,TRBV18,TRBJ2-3,CASSPEIAADTQYF,TGTGCCAGCTCACCAGAGATAGCGGCAGATACGCAGTATTTT
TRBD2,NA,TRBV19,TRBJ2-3,CASRGLAGYTDTQYF,TGTGCCAGTAGGGGACTAGCGGGGTACACAGATACGCAGTATTTT
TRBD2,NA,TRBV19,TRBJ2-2,CAGLAGTGELFF,TGTGCCGGGTTAGCGGGAACCGGGGAGCTGTTTTTT
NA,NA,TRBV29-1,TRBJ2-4,CSVEIGVGNIQYF,TGCAGCGTGGAAATAGGGGTTGGGAACATTCAGTACTTC
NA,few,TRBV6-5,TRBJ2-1,CASRVASGNEQFF,TGTGCCAGCCGGGTAGCATCGGGAAATGAGCAGTTCTTC
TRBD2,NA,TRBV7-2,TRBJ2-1,CASSLDPAGGREQFF,TGTGCCAGCAGCTTAGATCCAGCGGGAGGGCGTGAGCAGTTCTTC
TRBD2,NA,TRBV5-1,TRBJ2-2,CASSLGDYTPGELFF,TGCGCCAGCAGCTTGGGGGACTATACCCCCGGGGAGCTGTTTTTT
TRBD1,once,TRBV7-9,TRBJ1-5,CASSSRWTGEEVNQPQHF,TGTGCCAGCAGCTCAAGATGGACAGGGGAAGAGGTCAATCAGCCCCAGCATTTT
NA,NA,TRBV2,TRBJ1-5,CASSEEAGNQPQHF,TGTGCCAGCAGTGAAGAGGCAGGGAATCAGCCCCAGCATTTT
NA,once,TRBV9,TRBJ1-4,CASSADSEKLFF,TGTGCCAGCAGCGCGGACAGTGAAAAACTGTTTTTT
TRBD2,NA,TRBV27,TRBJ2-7,CASSLSRTSGSEQYF,TGTGCCAGCAGTTTATCCAGGACTAGCGGGAGCGAGCAGTACTTC
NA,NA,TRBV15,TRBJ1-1,CATGQLMNTEAFF,TGTGCCACCGGACAGCTCATGAACACTGAAGCTTTCTTT
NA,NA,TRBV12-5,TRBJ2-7,CASGLVMSEQYF,TGTGCTAGTGGTTTGGTAATGTCCGAGCAGTACTTC
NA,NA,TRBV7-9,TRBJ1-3,CASSHRETDGSISGNTIYF,TGTGCCAGCAGCCATAGGGAGACTGACGGTTCGATCTCTGGAAACACCATATATTTT
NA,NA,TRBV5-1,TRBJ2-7,CASSLGHRVEQYF,TGCGCCAGCAGCTTGGGACACCGCGTGGAGCAGTACTTC
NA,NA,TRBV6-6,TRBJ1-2,CASSNSAPPGYGYTF,TGTGCCAGCAGTAACTCCGCTCCCCCGGGCTATGGCTACACCTTC
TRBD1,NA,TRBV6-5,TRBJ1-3,CASSYRGDSSGNTIYF,TGTGCCAGCAGTTACCGAGGGGACAGCTCTGGAAACACCATATATTTT
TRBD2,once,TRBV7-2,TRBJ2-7,CASSLGSGTGGEQYF,TGTGCCAGCAGCTTAGGTAGCGGGACGGGGGGCGAGCAGTACTTC
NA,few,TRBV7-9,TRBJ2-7,CASSDAVVRGNSYEQYF,TGTGCCAGCAGCGACGCCGTGGTTCGGGGGAATTCCTACGAGCAGTACTTC
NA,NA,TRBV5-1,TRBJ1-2,CASSLDRRDYTF,TGCGCCAGCAGCCTGGATCGCCGGGACTACACCTTC
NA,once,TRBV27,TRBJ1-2,CASSLFPRTNYGYTF,TGTGCCAGCAGTTTATTCCCCAGGACTAACTATGGCTACACCTTC
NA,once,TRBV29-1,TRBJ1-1,CSARGNTEAFF,TGCAGCGCTAGGGGAAACACTGAAGCTTTCTTT
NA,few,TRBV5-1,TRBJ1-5,CASSLYAGRDQPQHF,TGCGCCAGCAGCTTGTACGCAGGGAGGGATCAGCCCCAGCATTTT
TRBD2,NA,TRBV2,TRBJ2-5,CASSEGTSGRETQYF,TGTGCCAGCAGTGAAGGGACTAGCGGACGAGAGACCCAGTACTTC
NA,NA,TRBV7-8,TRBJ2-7,CASSLAVLDYEQYF,TGTGCCAGCAGCTTAGCGGTCTTAGACTACGAGCAGTACTTC
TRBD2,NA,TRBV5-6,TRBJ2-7,CASSPSPRLAEVHYEQYF,TGTGCCAGCAGCCCATCCCCCCGACTAGCGGAGGTCCACTACGAGCAGTACTTC
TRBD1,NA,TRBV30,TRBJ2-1,CAWSETGSYNEQFF,TGTGCCTGGAGTGAGACAGGGTCCTACAATGAGCAGTTCTTC
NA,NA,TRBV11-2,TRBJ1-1,CASSSWSTRASEAFF,TGTGCCAGCAGCTCTTGGTCGACACGCGCCTCCGAAGCTTTCTTT
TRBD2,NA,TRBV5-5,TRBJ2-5,CASSHGRGVQETQYF,TGTGCCAGCAGCCACGGGCGGGGGGTGCAAGAGACCCAGTACTTC
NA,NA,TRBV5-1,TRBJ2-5,CASKGGGLAQETQYF,TGCGCCAGCAAAGGTGGGGGACTGGCACAAGAGACCCAGTACTTC
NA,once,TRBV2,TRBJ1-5,CASSWAGMLQPQHF,TGTGCCAGCAGCTGGGCAGGGATGCTGCAGCCCCAGCATTTT
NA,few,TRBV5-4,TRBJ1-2,CASSIQQGFGGYTF,TGTGCCAGCAGCATACAACAGGGTTTCGGTGGCTACACCTTC
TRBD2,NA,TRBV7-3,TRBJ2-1,CASSWGGTSGNEQFF,TGTGCCAGCAGCTGGGGAGGGACTAGTGGCAATGAGCAGTTCTTC
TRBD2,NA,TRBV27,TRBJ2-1,CASSGEGFPRNEQFF,TGTGCCAGCAGTGGGGAGGGGTTTCCTCGTAATGAGCAGTTCTTC
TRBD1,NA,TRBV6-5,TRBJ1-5,CASRTGGSNQPQHF,TGTGCCAGCAGGACAGGGGGTAGCAATCAGCCCCAGCATTTT
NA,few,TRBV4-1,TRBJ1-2,CASSQRGTGDGYTF,TGCGCCAGCAGCCAAAGGGGGACCGGTGATGGCTACACCTTC
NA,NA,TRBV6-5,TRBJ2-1,CASSYSNSHNEQFF,TGTGCCAGCAGTTACTCGAATAGCCACAATGAGCAGTTCTTC
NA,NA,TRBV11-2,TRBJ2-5,CASSLDRGGWETQYF,TGTGCCAGCAGCTTAGATCGAGGCGGTTGGGAGACCCAGTACTTC
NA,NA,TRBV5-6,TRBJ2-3,CASSPPGGRRTDTQYF,TGTGCCAGCAGCCCCCCGGGTGGTCGACGCACAGATACGCAGTATTTT
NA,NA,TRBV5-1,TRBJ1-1,CASSFSLSGDTEAFF,TGCGCCAGCAGCTTTAGCCTATCGGGGGACACTGAAGCTTTCTTT
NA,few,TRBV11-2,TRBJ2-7,CASSLDGDEQYF,TGTGCCAGCAGCTTAGACGGAGACGAGCAGTACTTC
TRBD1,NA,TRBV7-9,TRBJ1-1,CASRNTGDWAEAFF,TGTGCCAGCAGAAATACAGGGGACTGGGCTGAAGCTTTCTTT
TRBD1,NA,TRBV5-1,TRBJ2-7,CASSPGQGVNEQYF,TGCGCCAGCAGCCCTGGACAGGGGGTCAACGAGCAGTACTTC
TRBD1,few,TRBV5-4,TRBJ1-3,CASSLSRDRESGNTIYF,TGTGCCAGCAGCTTATCCCGCGACAGGGAATCCGGAAACACCATATATTTT